The 8 T cell receptor beta chains below were found in one sample sequenced in a study of T cell clonality in common variable immunodeficiency. Overall study results and limits: Reportedly, TCR beta sequences from common variable immunodeficiency showed fewer deletions and N-nucleotide insertions.

Their antigens are not known. The method was immunoSEQ multiplex PCR; TCRdb's version includes in-frame clones alone and lacks a portion of them. This set yields more than 10,000 clones and no singletons; the top ten hold more than 5.5%. Material for sequencing was peripheral blood mononuclear cells. These receptors originate from a human donor with common variable immunodeficiency.

Of note for this clone: The read is 3 residues too short to cover the CDR3 end, so that end is filled in from the germline J gene. The rearrangement joins TRBV30 to TRBJ1-2; 8 positions agree with TRBD1. J gave up 6 bases and V 4 bases, and 10 bases lay outside the gene matches. The germline V gene encodes CDR1 GTSNPN and CDR2 SVGIG (reference sequence). This CDR3 has 14 amino acids. CDR3 protein: CAWTPTGEWDGYTF. The part of the CDR3 DNA that was read is TGTGCCTGGACCCCGACAGGGGAATGGGATGGC. The full variable domain, in which reference TRBV30 and TRBJ1-2 provide the parts outside the CDR3, is SQTIHQWPATLVQPVGSPLSLECTVEGTSNPNLYWYRQAAGRGLQLLFYSVGIGQISSEVPQNLSASRPQDRQFILSSKKLLLSDSGFYLCAWTPTGEWDGYTFGSGTRLTVV.

This clone was observed a few times. With the read ending 3 residues before the CDR3 end, the germline J gene is used to fill in that end. The chain has TRBV2 and TRBJ2-1; D is possibly TRBD2 (6 bases). V shed 6 bases and J shed 5 bases, with 17 bases lying between them. The CDR3 is made up of 15 amino acids. Germline V gene lookup returns CDR1 SNHLY and CDR2 FYNNEI. Partial CDR3 DNA: TGTGCCAGCAGCTTGGAGCTAGCGTTCCACAATGAG. Translation: CASSLELAFHNE. The complete CDR3 reads CASSLELAFHNEQFF.

This clone has at least ten counts. The read falls 3 residues short of the CDR3 end, and the missing part is taken from the germline J gene. The genes are TRBV5-1 and TRBJ1-3; D possibly corresponds to TRBD1 (5 bases). CDR1 SGHRS and CDR2 YFSETQ come from the germline V gene. The ends were cut back, 0 bases at V and 0 bases at J, with 7 bases in the middle. The CDR3 consists of 15 residues. The DNA read from the CDR3 is TGCGCCAGCAGCTTGGAAGGGGTCTCTGGAAACACC. This gives the protein CASSLEGVSGNT. Given in full, the CDR3 is CASSLEGVSGNTIYF.

The table lists this clone with a few counts. The CDR3 extends 3 residues past the end of the read, so its final part is completed from the germline J gene. The chain joins TRBV13 to TRBJ1-5, with D maybe TRBD1 (6 bases). In germline, CDR1 is PRHDT, CDR2 FYEKMQ (reference sequence). The CDR3 is 17 amino acids. The V end lost 5 bases, the J end lost 1 base, and 18 bases lay between the germline ends. CDR3: CASSVSGWQGSNQPQHF. CDR3 DNA, as far as it was read: TGTGCCAGCAGCGTGTCCGGGTGGCAGGGGAGCAATCAGCCC.

Here the CDR3 reads CAWSEGRYEQYF. The CDR3 DNA, read in part, is TGTGCCTGGAGTGAGGGCCGCTACGAG. This rearrangement joins TRBV30 to TRBJ2-7, with D unclear. The read terminates 3 residues ahead of where the CDR3 ends, so the germline J gene completes it. Trimming removed 1 base at V and 3 bases at J, with 7 bases between. CDR3 length: 12 residues. The germline V gene has CDR1 GTSNPN and CDR2 SVGIG (reference sequence). The full variable domain, completed using reference TRBV30 and TRBJ2-7, is SQTIHQWPATLVQPVGSPLSLECTVEGTSNPNLYWYRQAAGRGLQLLFYSVGIGQISSEVPQNLSASRPQDRQFILSSKKLLLSDSGFYLCAWSEGRYEQYFGPGTRLTVT.

This clone was counted a few times. The read gets to within 3 residues of the CDR3 end, and the germline J gene fills in the rest. The rearrangement uses TRBV2 and TRBJ2-7; TRBD2 might be the D (7 bases). Trimming took off 4 bases at V and 6 bases at J, with 13 bases between the two ends. Germline CDR1 SNHLY, CDR2 FYNNEI. The CDR3 consists of 13 residues. The CDR3 sequence is CASSGERGGEQYF. CDR3 DNA (partial): TGTGCCAGCAGTGGGGAAAGGGGGGGCGAG. Full variable domain (missing parts from reference TRBV2 and TRBJ2-7): EPEVTQTPSHQVTQMGQEVILRCVPISNHLYFYWYRQILGQKVEFLVSFYNNEISEKSEIFDDQFSVERPDGSNFTLKIRSTKLEDSAMYFCASSGERGGEQYFGPGTRLTVT.

This clone was counted only a few times. The sequenced fragment ends 3 residues before the CDR3 boundary, so the rest is inferred from the germline J gene. V is TRBV7-9 and J is TRBJ1-6, with 10 bases lining up with TRBD1. The V gene's germline CDR1 is SEHNR and CDR2 FQNEAQ (reference sequence). After removal of 3 bases from V and 10 bases from J, the junction contained 3 bases not matched to a gene. This CDR3 has 14 amino acids. The CDR3 here is CASSLTGGKSPLHF. The covered CDR3 bases are TGTGCCAGCAGCTTGACAGGGGGCAAGTCACCC.

This clone occurred a few times. The read stops 3 residues short of the end of the CDR3; the missing end is completed from the germline J gene. The chain joins TRBV20-1 to TRBJ1-5, with 7 bases aligning to TRBD1. The CDR3 is made up of 17 amino acids. Trimming took 3 bases from V and 3 from J; bases not matched to a gene: 14. Germline V gene data show CDR1 as DFQATT and CDR2 as SNEGSKA (reference sequence). CDR3 bases read: TGCAGTGCTAGGGAGGGGGCAAAAGGGGGATTCAATCAGCCC. Encoded protein: CSAREGAKGGFNQP. The complete CDR3 reads CSAREGAKGGFNQPQHF.